The clone carrying this TCR beta chain has only a few counts. Antigen specificity is unknown. This entry is derived from a study of molecular identifiers for immune sequencing clone quantification. Study results and limitations: Highly expanded clone sizes could end up underestimated if a barcode were shared by identical TCR molecules. Clones above 20 RNA copies contained over 97% of effector molecules and under 1% of naive molecules.

Sorting selected naive CD8 T cells with a CD8+CD4-CCR7+CD45RA+ phenotype. Via MiXCR, TCRdb re-called the PCR reads, giving one row per CDR3 protein. The sample holds 490,000 or so distinct CDR3 sequences, around 23% seen once. V was shortened by 10 bases and J by 8 bases, with 14 bases between the two germline ends. CDR1 is ENHRY, CDR2 SYGVKD, per germline. The CDR3 is made up of 11 amino acids. The sequencing input was naive CD8+ T cells from blood, with Jurkat cell RNA spiked in. Subset in this sample: FACS-sorted CD8+CD4-CCR7+CD45RA+ naive T cells. The rearrangement links TRBV10-3 to TRBJ1-2; D gene unclear. The receptor was isolated from a human donor in good health. Some libraries in this study had Jurkat cell RNA spiked in. The CDR3 nucleotides read TGTGCCACCGGGAAGCCCAAGGGCTACACCTTC. It translates to CATGKPKGYTF.